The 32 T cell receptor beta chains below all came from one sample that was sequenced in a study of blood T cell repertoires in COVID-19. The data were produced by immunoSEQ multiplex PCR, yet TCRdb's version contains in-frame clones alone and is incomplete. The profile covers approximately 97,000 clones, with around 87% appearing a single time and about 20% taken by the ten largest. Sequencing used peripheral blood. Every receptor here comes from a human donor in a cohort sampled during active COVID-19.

CDR3 region: CASSLGGGHQPQHF. DNA for the CDR3: TGTGCCAGCAGCTTAGGGGGGGGTCATCAGCCCCAGCATTTT. V gene TRBV7-9 combines with J gene TRBJ1-5; maybe TRBD1 (5 bases). The V gene lost 1 base and the J gene lost 5 bases, with 9 bases spanning the gap. This CDR3 has 14 residues. Germline CDR1 is SEHNR and CDR2 is FQNEAQ (reference sequence).

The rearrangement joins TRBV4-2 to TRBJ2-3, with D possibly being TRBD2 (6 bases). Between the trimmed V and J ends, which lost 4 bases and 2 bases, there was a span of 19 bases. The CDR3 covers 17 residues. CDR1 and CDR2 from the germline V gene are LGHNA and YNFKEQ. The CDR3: CASSRTTGLTNTDTQYF. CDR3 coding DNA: TGTGCCAGCAGCCGAACTACGGGACTCACGAACACAGATACGCAGTATTTT.

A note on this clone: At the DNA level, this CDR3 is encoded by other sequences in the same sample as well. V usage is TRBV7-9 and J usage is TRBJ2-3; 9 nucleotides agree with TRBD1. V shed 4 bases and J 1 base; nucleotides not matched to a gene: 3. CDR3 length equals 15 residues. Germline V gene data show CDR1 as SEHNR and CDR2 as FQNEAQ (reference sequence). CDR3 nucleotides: TGTGCCAGCAGCTACAGGACAGGGGGCACAGATACGCAGTATTTT. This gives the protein CASSYRTGGTDTQYF.

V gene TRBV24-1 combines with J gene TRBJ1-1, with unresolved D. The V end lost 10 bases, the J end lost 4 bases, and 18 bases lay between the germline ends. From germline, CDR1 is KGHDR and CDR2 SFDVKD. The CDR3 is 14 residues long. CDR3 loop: CATSTFLDGTEAFF. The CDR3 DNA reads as TGTGCCACGAGTACGTTCCTAGACGGCACTGAAGCTTTCTTT.

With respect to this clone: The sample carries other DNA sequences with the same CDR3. The CDR3 sequence: CSARDSYEQYF. Here the CDR3 DNA reads TGCAGTGCTCGGGACTCCTACGAGCAGTACTTC. The J gene is TRBJ2-7, the V gene TRBV20-1; possible D gene TRBD2, 5 bases. CDR3 length: 11 amino acids. Germline CDR1 is DFQATT and CDR2 is SNEGSKA (reference sequence). V lost 5 bases and J lost 0, with 5 bases in between.

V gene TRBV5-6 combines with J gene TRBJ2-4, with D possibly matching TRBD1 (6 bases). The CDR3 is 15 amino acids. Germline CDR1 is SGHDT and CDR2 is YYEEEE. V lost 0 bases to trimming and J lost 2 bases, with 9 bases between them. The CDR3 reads CASSLEGVTKNIQYF. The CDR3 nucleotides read TGTGCCAGCAGCTTGGAGGGGGTTACCAAAAACATTCAGTACTTC.

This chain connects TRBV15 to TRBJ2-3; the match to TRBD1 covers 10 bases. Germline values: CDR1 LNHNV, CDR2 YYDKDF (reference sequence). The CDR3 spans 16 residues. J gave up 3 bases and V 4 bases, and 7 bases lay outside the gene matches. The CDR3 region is CATSTRQGALTDTQYF. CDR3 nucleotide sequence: TGTGCCACCAGCACAAGACAGGGGGCGTTGACAGATACGCAGTATTTT. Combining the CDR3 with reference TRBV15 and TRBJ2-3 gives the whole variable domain DAMVIQNPRYQVTQFGKPVTLSCSQTLNHNVMYWYQQKSSQAPKLLFHYYDKDFNNEADTPDNFQSRRPNTSFCFLDIRSPGLGDTAMYLCATSTRQGALTDTQYFGPGTRLTVL.

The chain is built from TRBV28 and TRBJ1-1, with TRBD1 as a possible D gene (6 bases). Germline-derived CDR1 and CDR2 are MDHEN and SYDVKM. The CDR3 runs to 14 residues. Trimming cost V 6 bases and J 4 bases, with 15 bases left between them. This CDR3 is CASSRIQQGTEAFF. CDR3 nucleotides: TGTGCCAGCAGCCGAATCCAACAGGGCACTGAAGCTTTCTTT. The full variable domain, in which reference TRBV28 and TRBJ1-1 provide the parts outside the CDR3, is DVKVTQSSRYLVKRTGEKVFLECVQDMDHENMFWYRQDPGLGLRLIYFSYDVKMKEKGDIPEGYSVSREKKERFSLILESASTNQTSMYLCASSRIQQGTEAFFGQGTRLTVV.

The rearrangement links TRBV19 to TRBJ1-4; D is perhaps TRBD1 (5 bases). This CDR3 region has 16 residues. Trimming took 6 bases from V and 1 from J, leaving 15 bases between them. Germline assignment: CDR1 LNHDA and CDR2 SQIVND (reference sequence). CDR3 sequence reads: CASSVPRGETNEKLFF. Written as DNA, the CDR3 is TGTGCCAGTAGCGTACCCCGGGGGGAAACTAATGAAAAACTGTTTTTT.

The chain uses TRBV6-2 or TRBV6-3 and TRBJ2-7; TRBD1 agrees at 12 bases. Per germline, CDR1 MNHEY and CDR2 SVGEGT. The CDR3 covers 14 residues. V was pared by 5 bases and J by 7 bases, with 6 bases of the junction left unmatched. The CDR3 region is CASSPGTGGNEQYF. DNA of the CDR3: TGTGCCAGCAGTCCCGGGACAGGGGGCAATGAGCAGTACTTC.

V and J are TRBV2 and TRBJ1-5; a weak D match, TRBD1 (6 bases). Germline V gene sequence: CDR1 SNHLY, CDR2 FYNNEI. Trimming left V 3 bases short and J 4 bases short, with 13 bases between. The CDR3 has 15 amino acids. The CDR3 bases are TGTGCCAGCAGTGACAGTAGAAGGGGGAATCAGCCCCAGCATTTT. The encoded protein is CASSDSRRGNQPQHF.

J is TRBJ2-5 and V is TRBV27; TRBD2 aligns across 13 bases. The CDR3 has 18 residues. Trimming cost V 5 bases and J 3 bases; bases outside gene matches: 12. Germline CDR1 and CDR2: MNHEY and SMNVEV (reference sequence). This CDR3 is CASSPNPGLAGLEETQYF. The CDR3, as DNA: TGTGCCAGCAGTCCCAATCCGGGACTAGCGGGATTGGAAGAGACCCAGTACTTC.

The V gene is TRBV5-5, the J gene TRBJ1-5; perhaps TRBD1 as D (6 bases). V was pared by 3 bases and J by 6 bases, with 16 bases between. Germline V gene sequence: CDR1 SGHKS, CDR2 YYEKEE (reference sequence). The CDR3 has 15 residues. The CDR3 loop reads CASSSKQGSGQPQHF. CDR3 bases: TGTGCCAGCAGCTCAAAACAGGGATCGGGTCAGCCCCAGCATTTT.

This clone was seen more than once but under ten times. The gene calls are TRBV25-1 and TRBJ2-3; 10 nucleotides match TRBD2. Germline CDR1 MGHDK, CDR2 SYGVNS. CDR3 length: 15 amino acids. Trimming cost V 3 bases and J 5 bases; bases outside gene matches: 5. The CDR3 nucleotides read TGTGCCAGCAGTGATCTAGCGGGAGCAGGAGATACGCAGTATTTT. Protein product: CASSDLAGAGDTQYF.

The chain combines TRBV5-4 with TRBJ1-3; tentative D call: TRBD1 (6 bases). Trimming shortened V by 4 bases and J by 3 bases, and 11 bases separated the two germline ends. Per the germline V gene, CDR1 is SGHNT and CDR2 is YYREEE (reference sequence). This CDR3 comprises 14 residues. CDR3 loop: CASSRQEGGNTIYF. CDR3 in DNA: TGTGCCAGCAGCCGACAGGAAGGTGGAAACACCATATATTTT.

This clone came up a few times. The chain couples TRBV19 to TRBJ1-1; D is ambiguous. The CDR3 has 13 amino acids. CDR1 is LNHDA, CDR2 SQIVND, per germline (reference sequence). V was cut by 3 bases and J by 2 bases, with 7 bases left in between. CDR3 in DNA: TGTGCCAGTAGTATGGGCCTCAACACTGAAGCTTTCTTT. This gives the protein CASSMGLNTEAFF.

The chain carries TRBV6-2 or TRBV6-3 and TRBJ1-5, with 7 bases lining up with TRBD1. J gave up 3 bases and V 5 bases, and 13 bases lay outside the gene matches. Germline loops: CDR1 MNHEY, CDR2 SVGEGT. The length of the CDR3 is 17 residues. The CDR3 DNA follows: TGTGCCAGCAGTACAACTGCAGGGGACAGCCCCAATCAGCCCCAGCATTTT. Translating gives CASSTTAGDSPNQPQHF.

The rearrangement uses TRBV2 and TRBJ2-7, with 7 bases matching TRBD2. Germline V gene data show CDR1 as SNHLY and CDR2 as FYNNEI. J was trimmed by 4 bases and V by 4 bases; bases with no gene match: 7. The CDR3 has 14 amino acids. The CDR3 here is CASSAWRETYEQYF. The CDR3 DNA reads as TGTGCCAGCAGTGCTTGGCGGGAGACGTACGAGCAGTACTTC.

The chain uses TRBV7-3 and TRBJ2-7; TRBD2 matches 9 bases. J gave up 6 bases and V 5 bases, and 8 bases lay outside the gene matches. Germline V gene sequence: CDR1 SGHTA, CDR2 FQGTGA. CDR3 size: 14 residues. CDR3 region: CASSPTSGWSEQYF. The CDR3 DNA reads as TGTGCCAGCAGCCCGACTAGCGGATGGAGCGAGCAGTACTTC.

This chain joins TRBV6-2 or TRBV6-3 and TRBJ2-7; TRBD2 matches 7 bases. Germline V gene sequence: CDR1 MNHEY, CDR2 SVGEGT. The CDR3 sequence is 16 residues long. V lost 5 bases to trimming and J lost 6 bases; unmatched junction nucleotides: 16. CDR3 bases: TGTGCCAGCAGTCATTACGAACTGACTAGCTCTCTCGAGCAGTACTTC. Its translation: CASSHYELTSSLEQYF.

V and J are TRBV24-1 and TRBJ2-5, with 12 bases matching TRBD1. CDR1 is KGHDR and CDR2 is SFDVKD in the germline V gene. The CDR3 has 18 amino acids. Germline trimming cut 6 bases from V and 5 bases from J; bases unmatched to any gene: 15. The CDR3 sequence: CATSSGTGGISRMETQYF. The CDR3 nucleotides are TGTGCCACCAGTTCTGGGACAGGGGGCATCAGTAGGATGGAGACCCAGTACTTC.

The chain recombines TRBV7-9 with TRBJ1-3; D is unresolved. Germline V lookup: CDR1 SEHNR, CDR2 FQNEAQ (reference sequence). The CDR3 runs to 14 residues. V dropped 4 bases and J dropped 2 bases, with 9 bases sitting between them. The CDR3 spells CASSSSGPGNTIYF. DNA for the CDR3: TGTGCCAGCAGCTCCAGTGGTCCTGGAAACACCATATATTTT.

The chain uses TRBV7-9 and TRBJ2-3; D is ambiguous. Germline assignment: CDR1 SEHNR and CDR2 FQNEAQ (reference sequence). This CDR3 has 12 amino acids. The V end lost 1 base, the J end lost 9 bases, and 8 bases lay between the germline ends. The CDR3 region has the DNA TGTGCCAGCAGCTTAGAGGCAGGAACGCAGTATTTT. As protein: CASSLEAGTQYF.

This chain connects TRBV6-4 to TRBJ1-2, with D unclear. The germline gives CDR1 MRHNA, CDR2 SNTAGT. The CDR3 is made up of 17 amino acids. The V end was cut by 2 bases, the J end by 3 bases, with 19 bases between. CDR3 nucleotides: TGTGCCAGCAGTGACCGGTCGCCTCTCGGCGGGTACTATGGCTACACCTTC. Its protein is CASSDRSPLGGYYGYTF.

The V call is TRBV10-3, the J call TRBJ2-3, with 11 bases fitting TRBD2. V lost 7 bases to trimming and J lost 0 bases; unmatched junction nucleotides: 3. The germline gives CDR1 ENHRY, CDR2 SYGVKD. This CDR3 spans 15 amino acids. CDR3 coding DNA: TGTGCCATCACCGGACTAGCGGGTAGCACAGATACGCAGTATTTT. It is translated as CAITGLAGSTDTQYF.

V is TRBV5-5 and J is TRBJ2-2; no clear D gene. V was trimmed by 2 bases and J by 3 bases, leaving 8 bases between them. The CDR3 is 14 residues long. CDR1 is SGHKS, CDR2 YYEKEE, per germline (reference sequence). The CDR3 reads CASSFLPDTGELFF. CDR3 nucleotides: TGTGCCAGCAGCTTCCTGCCGGACACCGGGGAGCTGTTTTTT.

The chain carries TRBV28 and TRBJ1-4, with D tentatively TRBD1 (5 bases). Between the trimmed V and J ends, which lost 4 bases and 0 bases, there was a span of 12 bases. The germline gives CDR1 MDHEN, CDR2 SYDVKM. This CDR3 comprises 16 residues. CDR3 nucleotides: TGTGCCAGCAGTTGGACCCAGGGTACAACTAATGAAAAACTGTTTTTT. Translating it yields CASSWTQGTTNEKLFF.

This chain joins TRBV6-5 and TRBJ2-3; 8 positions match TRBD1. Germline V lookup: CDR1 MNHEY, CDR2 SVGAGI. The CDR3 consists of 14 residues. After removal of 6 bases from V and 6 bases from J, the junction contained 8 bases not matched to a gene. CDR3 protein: CASRDDRGPDTQYF. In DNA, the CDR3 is TGTGCCAGCAGAGACGACAGGGGTCCCGATACGCAGTATTTT.

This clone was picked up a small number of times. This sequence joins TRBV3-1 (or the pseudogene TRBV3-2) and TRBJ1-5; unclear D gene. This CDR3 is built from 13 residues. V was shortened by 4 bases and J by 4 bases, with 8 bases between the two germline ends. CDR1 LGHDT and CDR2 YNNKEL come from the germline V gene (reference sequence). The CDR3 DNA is TGTGCCAGCAGCCGAACGCAGAATCAGCCCCAGCATTTT. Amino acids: CASSRTQNQPQHF.

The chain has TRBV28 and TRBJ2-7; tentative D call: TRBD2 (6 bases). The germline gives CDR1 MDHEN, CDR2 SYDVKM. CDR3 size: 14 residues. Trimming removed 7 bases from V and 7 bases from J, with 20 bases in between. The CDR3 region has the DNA TGTGCCAGCACCTCGGGGGTATCCAGCTGGGAGCAGTACTTC. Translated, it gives CASTSGVSSWEQYF.

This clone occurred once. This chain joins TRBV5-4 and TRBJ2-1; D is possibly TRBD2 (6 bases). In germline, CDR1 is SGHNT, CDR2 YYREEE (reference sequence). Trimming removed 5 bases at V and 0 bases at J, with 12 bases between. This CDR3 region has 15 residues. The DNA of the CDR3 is TGTGCCAGCAGTCAAGACGGGAGCTCCTACAATGAGCAGTTCTTC. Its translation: CASSQDGSSYNEQFF.

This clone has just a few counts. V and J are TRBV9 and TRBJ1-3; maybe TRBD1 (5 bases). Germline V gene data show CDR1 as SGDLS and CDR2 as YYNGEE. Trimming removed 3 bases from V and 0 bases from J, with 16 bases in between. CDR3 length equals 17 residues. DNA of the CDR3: TGTGCCAGCAGCGGATATACAGGATTTGACTCTGGAAACACCATATATTTT. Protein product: CASSGYTGFDSGNTIYF.